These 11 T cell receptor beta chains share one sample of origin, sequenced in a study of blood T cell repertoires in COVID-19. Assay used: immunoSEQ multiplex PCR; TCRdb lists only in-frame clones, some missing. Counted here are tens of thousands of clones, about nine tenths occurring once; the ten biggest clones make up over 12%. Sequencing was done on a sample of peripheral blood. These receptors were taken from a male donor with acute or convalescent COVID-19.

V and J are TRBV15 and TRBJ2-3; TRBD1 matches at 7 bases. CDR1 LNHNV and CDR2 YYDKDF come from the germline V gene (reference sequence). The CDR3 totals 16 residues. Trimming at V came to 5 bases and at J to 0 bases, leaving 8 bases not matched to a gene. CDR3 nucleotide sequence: TGTGCCACCAGCTTGATGAGGGGGCGTAGCACAGATACGCAGTATTTT. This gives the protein CATSLMRGRSTDTQYF.

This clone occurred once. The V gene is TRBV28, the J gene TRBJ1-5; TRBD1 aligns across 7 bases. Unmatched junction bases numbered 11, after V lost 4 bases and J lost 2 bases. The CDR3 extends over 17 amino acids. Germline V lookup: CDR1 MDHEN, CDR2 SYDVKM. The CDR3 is CASSSGTVFVGNQPQHF. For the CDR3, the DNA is TGTGCCAGCAGTTCCGGGACAGTTTTTGTGGGCAATCAGCCCCAGCATTTT. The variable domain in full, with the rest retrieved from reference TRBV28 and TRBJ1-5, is DVKVTQSSRYLVKRTGEKVFLECVQDMDHENMFWYRQDPGLGLRLIYFSYDVKMKEKGDIPEGYSVSREKKERFSLILESASTNQTSMYLCASSSGTVFVGNQPQHFGDGTRLSIL.

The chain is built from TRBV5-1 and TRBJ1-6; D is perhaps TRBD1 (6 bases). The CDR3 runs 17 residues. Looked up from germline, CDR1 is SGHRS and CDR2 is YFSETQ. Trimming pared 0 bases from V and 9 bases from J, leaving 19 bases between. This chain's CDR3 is CASSLDRTTLGGSPLHF. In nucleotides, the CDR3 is TGCGCCAGCAGCTTGGACAGGACAACGTTAGGGGGTTCACCCCTCCACTTT.

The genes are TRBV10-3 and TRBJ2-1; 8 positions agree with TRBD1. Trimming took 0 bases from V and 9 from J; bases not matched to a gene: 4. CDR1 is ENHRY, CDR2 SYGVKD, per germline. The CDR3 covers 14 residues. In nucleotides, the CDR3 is TGTGCCATCAGTGAGTCGGCAGGGGGCGGTGAGCAGTTCTTC. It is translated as CAISESAGGGEQFF.

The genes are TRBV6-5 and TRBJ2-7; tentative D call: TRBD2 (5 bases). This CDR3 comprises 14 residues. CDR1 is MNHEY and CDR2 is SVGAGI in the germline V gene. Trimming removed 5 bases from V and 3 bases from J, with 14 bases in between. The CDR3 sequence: CASSQDSADYEQYF. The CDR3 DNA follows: TGTGCCAGCAGTCAGGACTCCGCCGACTACGAGCAGTACTTC.

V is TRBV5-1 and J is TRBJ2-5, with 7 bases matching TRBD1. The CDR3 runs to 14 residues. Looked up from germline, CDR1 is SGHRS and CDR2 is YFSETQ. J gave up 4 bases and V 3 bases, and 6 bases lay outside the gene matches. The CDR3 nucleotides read TGCGCCAGCAGCTCGAATACAGGGGTAGAGACCCAGTACTTC. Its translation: CASSSNTGVETQYF.

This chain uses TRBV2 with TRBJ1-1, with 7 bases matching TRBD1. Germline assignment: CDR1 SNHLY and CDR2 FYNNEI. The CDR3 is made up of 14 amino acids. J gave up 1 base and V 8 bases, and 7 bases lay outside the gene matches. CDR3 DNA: TGTGCCAGCGGGCCCGGGACAGCGAACACTGAAGCTTTCTTT. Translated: CASGPGTANTEAFF.

The CDR3 region has the DNA TGCGCCAGCAGCCAGGGACATAGTAATATGAACACTGAAGCTTTCTTT. Its protein is CASSQGHSNMNTEAFF. The chain uses TRBV5-1 and TRBJ1-1; a possible D gene is TRBD1 (6 bases). The germline V gene has CDR1 SGHRS and CDR2 YFSETQ. This CDR3 is 16 amino acids long. Trimming took 4 bases from V and 0 from J, leaving 16 bases between them. Based on the CDR3 plus reference TRBV5-1 and TRBJ1-1, the full variable domain is KAGVTQTPRYLIKTRGQQVTLSCSPISGHRSVSWYQQTPGQGLQFLFEYFSETQRNKGNFPGRFSGRQFSNSRSEMNVSTLELGDSALYLCASSQGHSNMNTEAFFGQGTRLTVV.

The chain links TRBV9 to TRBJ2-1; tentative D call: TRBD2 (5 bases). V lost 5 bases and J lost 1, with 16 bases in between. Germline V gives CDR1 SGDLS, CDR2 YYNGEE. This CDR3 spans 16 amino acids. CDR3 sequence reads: CASRPDGLDSYNEQFF. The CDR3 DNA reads TGTGCCAGCAGACCTGACGGACTCGATTCCTACAATGAGCAGTTCTTC.

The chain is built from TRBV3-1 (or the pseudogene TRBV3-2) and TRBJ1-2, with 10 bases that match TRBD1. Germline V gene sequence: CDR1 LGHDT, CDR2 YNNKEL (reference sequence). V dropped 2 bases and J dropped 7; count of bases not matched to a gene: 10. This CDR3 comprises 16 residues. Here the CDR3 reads CASSQTRPGQGLGYTF. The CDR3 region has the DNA TGTGCCAGCAGCCAAACCCGCCCGGGACAGGGGCTTGGCTACACCTTC.

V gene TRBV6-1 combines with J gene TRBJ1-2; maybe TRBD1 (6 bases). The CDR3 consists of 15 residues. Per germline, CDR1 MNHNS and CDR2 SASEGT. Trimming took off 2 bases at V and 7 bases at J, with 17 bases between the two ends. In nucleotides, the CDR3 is TGTGCCAGCAGTGAAATCCAATATCGACAGGCTGGCTACACCTTC. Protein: CASSEIQYRQAGYTF.